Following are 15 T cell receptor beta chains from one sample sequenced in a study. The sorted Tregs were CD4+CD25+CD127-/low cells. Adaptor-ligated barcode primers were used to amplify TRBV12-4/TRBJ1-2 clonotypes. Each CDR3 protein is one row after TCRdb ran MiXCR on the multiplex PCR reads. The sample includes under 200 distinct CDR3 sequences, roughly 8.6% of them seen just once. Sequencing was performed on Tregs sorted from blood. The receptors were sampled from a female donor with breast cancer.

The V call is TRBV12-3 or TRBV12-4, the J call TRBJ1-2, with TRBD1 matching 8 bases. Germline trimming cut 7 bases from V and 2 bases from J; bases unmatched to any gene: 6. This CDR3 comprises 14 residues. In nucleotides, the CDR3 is TGTGCCAGCACCAGGGACAGGAGAAACTATGGCTACACCTTC. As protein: CASTRDRRNYGYTF.

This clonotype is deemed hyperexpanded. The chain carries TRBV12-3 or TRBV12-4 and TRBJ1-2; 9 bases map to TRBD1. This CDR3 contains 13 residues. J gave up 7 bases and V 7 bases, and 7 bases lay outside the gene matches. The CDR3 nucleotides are TGTGCCAGCAAACCGGGACAGGGAGGTGGCTACACCTTC. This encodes CASKPGQGGGYTF.

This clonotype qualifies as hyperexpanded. CDR3 sequence reads: CASSILEANYGYTF. The CDR3 nucleotides are TGTGCCAGCAGTATCCTCGAAGCTAACTATGGCTACACCTTC. The chain combines TRBV12-3 or TRBV12-4 with TRBJ1-2, with D unclear. The length of the CDR3 is 14 residues. Deletions cut 5 bases from V and 0 bases from J, with 10 bases between.

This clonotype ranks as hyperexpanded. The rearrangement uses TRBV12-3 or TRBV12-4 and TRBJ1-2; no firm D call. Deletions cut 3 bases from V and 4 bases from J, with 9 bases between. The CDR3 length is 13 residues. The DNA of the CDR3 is TGTGCCAGCAGTTTTAATAATGGCTATGGCTACACCTTC. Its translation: CASSFNNGYGYTF.

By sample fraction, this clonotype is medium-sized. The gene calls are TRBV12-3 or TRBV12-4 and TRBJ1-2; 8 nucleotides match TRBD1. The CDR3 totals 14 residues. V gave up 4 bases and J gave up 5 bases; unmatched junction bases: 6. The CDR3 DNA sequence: TGTGCCAGCAGTTCTATAGGGACAGGATATGGCTACACCTTC. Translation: CASSSIGTGYGYTF.

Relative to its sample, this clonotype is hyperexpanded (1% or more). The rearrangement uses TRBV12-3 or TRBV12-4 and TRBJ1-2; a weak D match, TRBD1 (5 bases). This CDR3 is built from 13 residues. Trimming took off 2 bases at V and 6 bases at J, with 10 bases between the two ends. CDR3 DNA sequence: TGTGCCAGCAGTTTACAACAGGCCGATGGCTACACCTTC. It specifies CASSLQQADGYTF.

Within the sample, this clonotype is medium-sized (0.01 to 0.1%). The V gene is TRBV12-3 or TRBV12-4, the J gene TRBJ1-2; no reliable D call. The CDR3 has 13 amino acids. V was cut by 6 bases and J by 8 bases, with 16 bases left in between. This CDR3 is CASSPGGGWGYTF. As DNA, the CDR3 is TGTGCCAGCAGCCCCGGTGGCGGCTGGGGCTACACCTTC.

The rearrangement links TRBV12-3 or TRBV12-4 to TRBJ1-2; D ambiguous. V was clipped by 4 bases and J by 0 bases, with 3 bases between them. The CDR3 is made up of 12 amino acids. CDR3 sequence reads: CASSWTNYGYTF. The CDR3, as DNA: TGTGCCAGCAGTTGGACTAACTATGGCTACACCTTC.

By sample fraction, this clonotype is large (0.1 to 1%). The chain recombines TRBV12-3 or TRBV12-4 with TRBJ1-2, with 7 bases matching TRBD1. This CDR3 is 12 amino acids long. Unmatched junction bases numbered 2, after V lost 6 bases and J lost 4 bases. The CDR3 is CASSRDSYGYTF. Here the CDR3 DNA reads TGTGCCAGCAGCCGGGACAGCTATGGCTACACCTTC.

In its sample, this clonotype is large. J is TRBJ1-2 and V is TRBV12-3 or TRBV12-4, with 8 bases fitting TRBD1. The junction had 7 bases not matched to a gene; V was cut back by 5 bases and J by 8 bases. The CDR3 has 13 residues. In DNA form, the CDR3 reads TGTGCCAGCAGTCCCGGACAGGGTATGGGCTACACCTTC. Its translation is CASSPGQGMGYTF.

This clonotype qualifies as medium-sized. The CDR3: CASSLGTPNGYTF. The CDR3 nucleotides are TGTGCCAGCAGTTTGGGCACACCGAATGGCTACACCTTC. V usage is TRBV12-3 or TRBV12-4 and J usage is TRBJ1-2; D is unresolved. CDR3 size: 13 residues. V was clipped by 3 bases and J by 6 bases, with 11 bases between them.

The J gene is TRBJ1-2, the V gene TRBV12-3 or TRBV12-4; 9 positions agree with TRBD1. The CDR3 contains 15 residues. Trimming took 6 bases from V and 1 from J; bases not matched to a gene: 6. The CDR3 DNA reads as TGTGCCAGCAGCAAAGGGACAGGGCGTAACTATGGCTACACCTTC. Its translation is CASSKGTGRNYGYTF.

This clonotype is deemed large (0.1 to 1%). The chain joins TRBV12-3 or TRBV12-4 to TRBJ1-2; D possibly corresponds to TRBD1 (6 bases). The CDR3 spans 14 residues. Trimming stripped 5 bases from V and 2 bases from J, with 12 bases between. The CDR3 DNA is TGTGCCAGCAGTGACCGGACAGCCAACTATGGCTACACCTTC. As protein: CASSDRTANYGYTF.

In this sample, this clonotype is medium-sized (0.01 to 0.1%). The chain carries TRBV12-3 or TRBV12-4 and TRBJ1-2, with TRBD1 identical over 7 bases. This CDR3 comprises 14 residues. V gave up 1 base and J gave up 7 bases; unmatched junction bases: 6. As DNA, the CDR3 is TGTGCCAGCAGTTTAGATGGACAGGTCGGTGGCTACACCTTC. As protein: CASSLDGQVGGYTF.

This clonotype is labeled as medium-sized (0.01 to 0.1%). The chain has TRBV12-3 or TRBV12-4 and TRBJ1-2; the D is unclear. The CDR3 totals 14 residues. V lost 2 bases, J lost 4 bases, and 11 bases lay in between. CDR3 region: CASSLSSGPYGYTF. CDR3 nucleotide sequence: TGTGCCAGCAGTTTATCGTCAGGTCCCTATGGCTACACCTTC.